The 32 T cell receptor beta chains reported below all come from one sample, sequenced in a study of OX40 agonist ivuxolimab in advanced cancers. Libraries were constructed by the immunoSEQ multiplex PCR assay. Sourced from immuneACCESS, this table was stored by TCRdb with only in-frame sequences that have V and J called. A share of the clones is absent; for the studies checked, an unresolved V gene accounts for under half, and the remainder has no known explanation. The sample data list some 17,000 clones, and roughly two thirds of these were observed just once. The ten largest clones capture 24% of the sample. This material consisted of CD4+ or CD8+ T cells sorted from blood, taken in a trial of the OX40 agonist ivuxolimab. These receptors were collected from an adult with an advanced solid tumor such as melanoma, head and neck, liver or kidney cancer.

This sequence joins TRBV29-1 and TRBJ1-1, with a weak D call TRBD1 (5 bases). Trimming took off 6 bases at V and 4 bases at J, with 12 bases between the two ends. Germline CDR1 and CDR2: SQVTM and ANQGSEA. The CDR3 loop spans 12 amino acids. The CDR3, as DNA: TGCAGCGTGAGGGGAGAGACCACTGAAGCTTTCTTT. Amino acid sequence: CSVRGETTEAFF.

The rearrangement joins TRBV5-4 to TRBJ2-7; D uncertain. Germline V CDR1 and CDR2: SGHNT, YYREEE (reference sequence). V shed 0 bases and J shed 3 bases, with 10 bases lying between them. There are 14 residues in the CDR3. CDR3 loop: CASSLGSSYYEQYF. CDR3 nucleotides: TGTGCCAGCAGCTTGGGATCCTCTTACTACGAGCAGTACTTC.

This sequence joins TRBV28 and TRBJ1-5; D possibly corresponds to TRBD1 (6 bases). CDR1 MDHEN and CDR2 SYDVKM come from the germline V gene. Trimming stripped 3 bases from V and 6 bases from J, with 12 bases between. The CDR3 totals 14 residues. CDR3 loop: CASSFLGGGQPQHF. The CDR3 region has the DNA TGTGCCAGCAGTTTCCTAGGGGGGGGTCAGCCCCAGCATTTT.

As regards this clone: At one of its ends the junction is not consistent with the germline gene, which may arise from a read error. For the CDR3, the DNA is TGTGCTAGCAGCTTAGCGCAGAACACTGAAGCTTTCTTT. Protein product: CASSLAQNTEAFF. The chain is built from TRBV7-7 and TRBJ1-1; D ambiguous. Looked up from germline, CDR1 is SSHAT and CDR2 is FNYEAQ (reference sequence). The CDR3 contains 13 residues.

This chain links TRBV7-9 with TRBJ1-2, with D possibly TRBD1 on 6 matching bases. Deletions cut 2 bases from V and 4 bases from J, with 11 bases between. The CDR3 sequence is 14 residues long. Germline V gene lookup returns CDR1 SEHNR and CDR2 FQNEAQ (reference sequence). This chain's CDR3 is CASSLTGPIYGYTF. CDR3 coding DNA: TGTGCCAGCAGCTTAACAGGGCCTATCTATGGCTACACCTTC.

V gene TRBV11-3 combines with J gene TRBJ2-1; TRBD2 matches 13 bases. J lost 3 bases, V lost 3 bases, and 8 bases had no gene match. CDR3 size: 18 residues. The germline V gene encodes CDR1 SGHNT and CDR2 YENEEA. CDR3 amino acids: CASSFTSGGAWGYNEQFF. CDR3 bases: TGTGCCAGCAGCTTCACTAGCGGGGGGGCCTGGGGCTACAATGAGCAGTTCTTC.

The V call is TRBV6-5, the J call TRBJ1-2, with 9 bases that match TRBD1. Germline loops: CDR1 MNHEY, CDR2 SVGAGI. The CDR3 has 14 residues. V trimming: 0 bases; J trimming: 8 bases; junction bases outside the gene matches: 4. The CDR3 spells CASSYSGTGNGYTF. CDR3 in DNA: TGTGCCAGCAGTTACTCTGGGACAGGGAACGGCTACACCTTC.

The chain combines TRBV14 with TRBJ2-7; D unresolved. The CDR3 sequence is 13 residues long. Trimming pared 4 bases from V and 1 base from J, leaving 8 bases between. From germline, CDR1 is SGHDN and CDR2 FVKESK. CDR3 amino acids: CASSPQSSYEQYF. DNA for the CDR3: TGTGCCAGCAGCCCACAGAGTTCCTACGAGCAGTACTTC.

The CDR3 DNA reads as TGTGCCAGCAGATCCCCCGGGGGCTCGGGAGAAAAACTGTTTTTT. Its protein is CASRSPGGSGEKLFF. The chain is built from TRBV28 and TRBJ1-4; tentatively, D is TRBD1 (6 bases). Deletions cut 6 bases from V and 8 bases from J, with 19 bases between. Per germline, CDR1 MDHEN and CDR2 SYDVKM. The CDR3 consists of 15 residues.

This chain uses TRBV6-1 with TRBJ2-7, with 11 bases aligning to TRBD2. The CDR3 sequence is 14 residues long. With 10 bases clipped from V and 3 bases from J, the junction kept 8 bases outside the gene matches. Germline V gene sequence: CDR1 MNHNS, CDR2 SASEGT. The CDR3 DNA reads TGTGCCACCCTTCCTGGGACTAGCGGCTACGAGCAGTACTTC. Translation: CATLPGTSGYEQYF.

The rearrangement links TRBV30 to TRBJ2-7, with D maybe TRBD1 (5 bases). CDR1 and CDR2 (germline): GTSNPN, SVGIG (reference sequence). V was pared by 0 bases and J by 0 bases, with 12 bases between. The CDR3 has 15 amino acids. CDR3 coding DNA: TGTGCCTGGAGTGTAAGGGGCAGTTTCTCCTACGAGCAGTACTTC. Its protein is CAWSVRGSFSYEQYF.

This clone was seen a few times. J is TRBJ2-1 and V is TRBV4-2, with TRBD2 identical over 11 bases. Germline CDR1 and CDR2: LGHNA and YNFKEQ. The CDR3 sequence is 16 residues long. Germline trimming cut 1 base from V and 4 bases from J; bases unmatched to any gene: 3. The CDR3 region has the DNA TGTGCCAGCAGCCAAGCCGGGACTAGCGGATACAATGAGCAGTTCTTC. Amino acids: CASSQAGTSGYNEQFF.

V is TRBV30 and J is TRBJ2-3, with 8 bases identical to TRBD2. The J segment lost 4 bases and the V segment lost 3 bases, leaving 6 bases of the junction unmatched. The CDR3 consists of 14 residues. Germline loops: CDR1 GTSNPN, CDR2 SVGIG (reference sequence). In DNA, the CDR3 is TGTGCCTGGAGAAACGGGGGGGCCCCAGATACGCAGTATTTT. It yields the protein CAWRNGGAPDTQYF. The full variable domain, completed using reference TRBV30 and TRBJ2-3, is SQTIHQWPATLVQPVGSPLSLECTVEGTSNPNLYWYRQAAGRGLQLLFYSVGIGQISSEVPQNLSASRPQDRQFILSSKKLLLSDSGFYLCAWRNGGAPDTQYFGPGTRLTVL.

This chain uses TRBV28 with TRBJ1-2, with D perhaps TRBD1 (5 bases). Trimming left V 7 bases short and J 4 bases short, with 10 bases between. Germline V gene sequence: CDR1 MDHEN, CDR2 SYDVKM. This CDR3 has 12 residues. CDR3 in DNA: TGTGCCAGCAACCGGGGGGGCTATGGCTACACCTTC. Encoded protein: CASNRGGYGYTF.

This clone was seen just once. This rearrangement joins TRBV5-1 to TRBJ2-7; TRBD2 aligns across 7 bases. J was trimmed by 2 bases and V by 2 bases; bases with no gene match: 7. Germline CDR1 and CDR2: SGHRS and YFSETQ. This CDR3 is built from 15 residues. Here the CDR3 reads CASSFGTGGAYEQYF. The CDR3 bases are TGCGCCAGCAGCTTCGGGACGGGAGGCGCCTACGAGCAGTACTTC.

The genes are TRBV27 and TRBJ1-6, with TRBD1 matching 7 bases. Germline CDR1 and CDR2: MNHEY and SMNVEV (reference sequence). This CDR3 has 14 residues. Trimming removed 6 bases from V and 7 bases from J; junction bases left unmatched: 6. CDR3 DNA sequence: TGTGCCAGCAGACAGGGGTCTAGGAATTCACCCCTCCACTTT. As protein: CASRQGSRNSPLHF.

In DNA, the CDR3 is TGTGCCAGCAGTTCAGGGACTAGCGGGGGCAACGAGCAGTACTTC. Protein product: CASSSGTSGGNEQYF. The chain employs TRBV27 and TRBJ2-7; 14 bases align to TRBD2. Germline loops: CDR1 MNHEY, CDR2 SMNVEV (reference sequence). V lost 4 bases to trimming and J lost 5 bases; unmatched junction nucleotides: 4. CDR3 length equals 15 residues.

This chain joins TRBV9 and TRBJ1-1; a possible D gene is TRBD1 (5 bases). This CDR3 region has 16 residues. CDR1 is SGDLS, CDR2 YYNGEE, per germline. V was clipped by 0 bases and J by 0 bases, with 12 bases between them. The CDR3 is CASSVVGGSLNTEAFF. The CDR3 coding sequence is TGTGCCAGCAGCGTAGTGGGGGGAAGCTTGAACACTGAAGCTTTCTTT.

The rearrangement joins TRBV5-6 to TRBJ1-1, with D possibly matching TRBD1 (5 bases). V lost 4 bases and J lost 4, with 17 bases in between. Per the germline V gene, CDR1 is SGHDT and CDR2 is YYEEEE. This CDR3 region has 15 residues. DNA of the CDR3: TGTGCCAGCAGCCCCGGGACCGAAGTGGTCACTGAAGCTTTCTTT. It encodes CASSPGTEVVTEAFF.

This clone has more than one count but fewer than ten. This sequence joins TRBV4-1 and TRBJ2-2; D may be TRBD1 (7 bases). This CDR3 spans 14 amino acids. V lost 5 bases, J lost 3 bases, and 10 bases lay in between. Germline loops: CDR1 MGHRA, CDR2 YSYEKL. The CDR3 region is CASSGGGDTGELFF. For the CDR3, the DNA is TGCGCCAGCAGCGGAGGGGGCGACACCGGGGAGCTGTTTTTT.

The gene calls are TRBV4-2 and TRBJ2-7; D is unclear. The V gene lost 3 bases and the J gene lost 0 bases, with 15 bases spanning the gap. Germline V gene data show CDR1 as LGHNA and CDR2 as YNFKEQ. The CDR3 runs 16 residues. The CDR3, as DNA: TGTGCCAGCAGCCAGCCCAGTACTATGAGCTCCTACGAGCAGTACTTC. This translates into CASSQPSTMSSYEQYF.

This chain connects TRBV7-6 to TRBJ2-2, with D maybe TRBD1 (6 bases). V lost 1 base to trimming and J lost 3 bases, with 9 bases between them. The CDR3 consists of 15 residues. CDR1 and CDR2 from the germline V gene are SGHVS and FNYEAQ. The CDR3: CASSLVGADTGELFF. CDR3 sequence (DNA): TGTGCCAGCAGCTTAGTGGGGGCGGACACCGGGGAGCTGTTTTTT.

A remark on this clone: This CDR3 is also generated by other DNA sequences in the sample. J is TRBJ1-6 and V is TRBV9; no firm D call. The V gene's germline CDR1 is SGDLS and CDR2 YYNGEE. The V and J ends lost 0 bases and 7 bases respectively, with 8 bases between them. The CDR3 extends over 14 amino acids. The CDR3, as DNA: TGTGCCAGCAGCGTAGGTGGCACCAATTCACCCCTCCACTTT. Translating it yields CASSVGGTNSPLHF.

This clone has only a few counts. The same CDR3 is also encoded by other DNA sequences in this sample. V and J are TRBV29-1 and TRBJ1-2; D gene unclear. This CDR3 region has 14 residues. Between the trimmed V and J ends, which lost 1 base and 0 bases, there was a span of 9 bases. The germline V gene has CDR1 SQVTM and CDR2 ANQGSEA. The CDR3 protein is CSVEGGRSNYGYTF. CDR3 bases: TGCAGCGTTGAAGGCGGACGTTCTAACTATGGCTACACCTTC.

V usage is TRBV11-3 and J usage is TRBJ1-1; 8 bases line up with TRBD1. The CDR3 length is 14 residues. Losses at the gene ends were 4 bases for V and 1 base for J; bases not matched to a gene: 2. The germline V gene has CDR1 SGHNT and CDR2 YENEEA. CDR3 DNA sequence: TGTGCCAGCAGCTCCGACAGGGGGAACACTGAAGCTTTCTTT. This translates into CASSSDRGNTEAFF.

The V gene is TRBV7-2, the J gene TRBJ2-7; D ambiguous. This CDR3 region has 13 residues. Trimming stripped 1 base from V and 5 bases from J, with 9 bases between. Germline V CDR1 and CDR2: SGHTA, FQGNSA. The CDR3 DNA reads as TGTGCCAGCAGCTTAGTCCTCAATCACGAGCAGTACTTC. Protein sequence: CASSLVLNHEQYF.

This clone appeared a single time. This chain connects TRBV19 to TRBJ2-3; 11 bases fit TRBD2. The J segment lost 7 bases and the V segment lost 0 bases, leaving 9 bases of the junction unmatched. CDR3 length: 17 residues. Germline V gene lookup returns CDR1 LNHDA and CDR2 SQIVND (reference sequence). This chain's CDR3 is CASSIDSWTSGPNTQYF. In DNA form, the CDR3 reads TGTGCCAGTAGTATAGATTCTTGGACTAGCGGGCCAAATACGCAGTATTTT.

The V gene is TRBV9, the J gene TRBJ2-7, with 7 bases matching TRBD1. Germline V lookup: CDR1 SGDLS, CDR2 YYNGEE. This CDR3 contains 15 residues. Trimming took 0 bases from V and 1 from J; bases not matched to a gene: 4. Written as DNA, the CDR3 is TGTGCCAGCAGCGTAGCCGGGACAGCTTCCTACGAGCAGTACTTC. Protein sequence: CASSVAGTASYEQYF.

The chain recombines TRBV11-3 with TRBJ2-1; 7 bases agree with TRBD2. This CDR3 region has 17 residues. The J segment lost 6 bases and the V segment lost 1 base, leaving 12 bases of the junction unmatched. CDR1 SGHNT and CDR2 YENEEA come from the germline V gene. The DNA for the CDR3 is TGTGCCAGCAGCTTAGTTCGGACTAGACCACCTCGCAATGAGCAGTTCTTC. This translates into CASSLVRTRPPRNEQFF.

The chain couples TRBV7-2 to TRBJ2-1, with unresolved D. Trimming cost V 1 base and J 9 bases, with 10 bases left between them. The CDR3 runs to 13 residues. Germline CDR1 reads SGHTA; CDR2 reads FQGNSA. The CDR3 DNA follows: TGTGCCAGCAGCTTAGACTACTCCAGTGAGCAGTTCTTC. This translates into CASSLDYSSEQFF.

The chain is built from TRBV9 and TRBJ1-4; D is unclear. CDR1 is SGDLS, CDR2 YYNGEE, per germline. The CDR3 covers 13 residues. V lost 0 bases and J lost 4, with 4 bases in between. The CDR3: CASSVAGNEKLFF. CDR3 DNA: TGTGCCAGCAGCGTAGCGGGTAATGAAAAACTGTTTTTT.

J is TRBJ2-1 and V is TRBV7-8; possible D gene TRBD1, 6 bases. Trimming took 4 bases from V and 4 from J, leaving 11 bases between them. The CDR3 has 14 residues. Looked up from germline, CDR1 is SGHVS and CDR2 is FQNEAQ. For the CDR3, the DNA is TGTGCCAGCAGCTCAATACAGGGATACAATGAGCAGTTCTTC. This codes for CASSSIQGYNEQFF.